A selection of T cell receptor beta chains follows, all from one sample in a study of identical twins. Each CDR3 protein is one row after TCRdb ran MiXCR on the 5' RACE reads. The data contain about 660,000 distinct CDR3 sequences, less than 10% of them seen just once; the ten biggest clones take up 0.85% to 1%. These sequences were also reported in another study, on yellow fever vaccine responses in identical twins.

The specimen was PBMCs. The source is a woman under 30 in good health. CDR3s include the opening cysteine and the closing phenylalanine or tryptophan. Each record gives: V gene, J gene, D gene, clone size, CDR3 DNA, CDR3 protein. A D gene is named only where the DNA matches it firmly. Clone size is not always given. Where it is, it says once, few, many or a class for expanded clones.

TRBV9	TRBJ2-7	NA	NA	TGTGCCAGCAGCGTAGGGTCTGAACCCTACGAGCAGTACTTC	CASSVGSEPYEQYF
TRBV9	TRBJ2-5	NA	few	TGTGCCAGCAGCCCCGGCAGGGGAGTAGAGACCCAGTACTTC	CASSPGRGVETQYF
TRBV12-3/TRBV12-4	TRBJ2-5	NA	many	TGTGCCAGCAGTTTAGCGCTCGGTCCATCGGGGACCCAGTACTTC	CASSLALGPSGTQYF
TRBV28	TRBJ2-1	TRBD1	once	TGTGCCAGCAGTTCCCGCCGGACAGGGGCTTTCAATGAGCAGTTCTTC	CASSSRRTGAFNEQFF
TRBV4-3	TRBJ2-1	NA	NA	TGCGCCAGCAGGCCCCAGAGTTCCTCCTACAATGAGCAGTTCTTC	CASRPQSSSYNEQFF
TRBV5-1	TRBJ2-7	TRBD2	NA	TGCGCCAGCAGCCCCGGACTAGCGGGAGTTGCTGAAGAGCAGTACTTC	CASSPGLAGVAEEQYF
TRBV27	TRBJ1-1	NA	many	TGTGCCAGCAGTCCACAGGGAGGAGGCACTGAAGCTTTCTTT	CASSPQGGGTEAFF
TRBV15	TRBJ2-1	TRBD2	NA	TGTGCCACCAGCAAAATGACTAGCGGGGGGGATGAGCAGTTCTTC	CATSKMTSGGDEQFF
TRBV29-1	TRBJ2-7	NA	NA	TGCAGCGTTCTCCGGGACGACCTCTCCTACGAGCAGTACTTC	CSVLRDDLSYEQYF
TRBV12-3/TRBV12-4	TRBJ2-3	TRBD1	NA	TGTGCCAGCAGTTCCCCGGACAGGGGTAGCACAGATACGCAGTATTTT	CASSSPDRGSTDTQYF
TRBV4-2	TRBJ2-3	TRBD2	few	TGTGCCAGCAGCCGACACACGGGGGGGGGCACAGATACGCAGTATTTT	CASSRHTGGGTDTQYF
TRBV15	TRBJ2-3	NA	NA	TGTGCCACCAGCAGAGAAAGTGTTGGTTTGACAGATACGCAGTATTTT	CATSRESVGLTDTQYF
TRBV7-9	TRBJ2-2	TRBD2	many	TGTGCGGTCAAATTTGCGGGAGACCCTAACACCGGGGAGCTGTTTTTT	CAVKFAGDPNTGELFF
TRBV11-2	TRBJ2-3	NA	once	TGTGCCAGCAGCTTAGTGGGCCCAGGGCGGCTAGGCACAGATACGCAGTATTTT	CASSLVGPGRLGTDTQYF
TRBV7-2	TRBJ2-2	NA	NA	TGTGCCAGCAGCTTAATATCACCGGGGGTGGCCGGGGAGCTGTTTTTT	CASSLISPGVAGELFF
TRBV9	TRBJ2-5	TRBD1	NA	TGTGCCAGCAGCGTGCAGACAGGGTCCGAGACCCAGTACTTC	CASSVQTGSETQYF
TRBV20-1	TRBJ2-7	NA	many	TGCAGTGCTAGGGGGACCTACGAGCAGTACTTC	CSARGTYEQYF
TRBV7-9	TRBJ2-5	NA	NA	TGTGCCAGCAGATCTATTACCGGGACTTCGAAAGAGACCCAGTACTTC	CASRSITGTSKETQYF
TRBV7-2	TRBJ2-1	TRBD1	few	TGTGCCAGCAGCTTACTTCCGGGACAGGAGGCGTTCTTC	CASSLLPGQEAFF
TRBV24-1	TRBJ2-3	NA	few	TGTGCCACGGCGGGGCGGAGTAGCACAGATACGCAGTATTTT	CATAGRSSTDTQYF
TRBV6-2/TRBV6-3	TRBJ2-5	NA	few	TGTGCCAGCGGGGTGATCGTGTGGAAGGGGGAGACCCAGTACTTC	CASGVIVWKGETQYF
TRBV6-2/TRBV6-3	TRBJ2-7	NA	NA	TGTGCCAGCAGCTCCCACCCAGGCGAGCAGTACTTC	CASSSHPGEQYF
TRBV3-1	TRBJ2-3	TRBD2	many	TGTGCCAGCAGCCAAGATTGGGCGGGAGAAACAGATACGCAGTATTTT	CASSQDWAGETDTQYF
TRBV11-3	TRBJ2-5	NA	many	TGTGCCAGCAGCTTAGATCGTGGGAGCCCAGCAGAGACCCAGTACTTC	CASSLDRGSPAETQYF
TRBV20-1	TRBJ2-2	TRBD2	NA	TGCAGTGCTAGAGATCTAAGGGCTAGCGGGGGGACCGGGGAGCTGTTTTTT	CSARDLRASGGTGELFF
TRBV7-3	TRBJ2-5	TRBD1	NA	TGTGCCAGCAGCTTAACCTCGGACAGGGGCACAGGGGTGGGCCAAGAGACCCAGTACTTC	CASSLTSDRGTGVGQETQYF
TRBV7-9	TRBJ2-3	NA	many	TGTGCCAGCAGCTTCCTCAGGGTAGATACGCAGTATTTT	CASSFLRVDTQYF
TRBV9	TRBJ2-6	NA	NA	TGTGCCAGCAGCGGGACTACAGGGACTGGGGCCAACGTCCTGACTTTC	CASSGTTGTGANVLTF
TRBV4-3	TRBJ2-7	TRBD1	few	TGCGCCAGCAGCCAAGATCTAGGGACAGGGATGTACGAGCAGTACTTC	CASSQDLGTGMYEQYF
TRBV5-1	TRBJ2-7	TRBD2	NA	TGCGCCAGCAGCGGAGGACTAGCGGGGGGATTCTCCTACGAGCAGTACTTC	CASSGGLAGGFSYEQYF
TRBV3-1	TRBJ1-1	NA	few	TGTGCCAGCAGCCAAAATGTTGCGCCTGAAGCTTTCTTT	CASSQNVAPEAFF
TRBV6-1	TRBJ2-1	TRBD2	few	TGTGCCAGCAGGGCTGGCGGGAGTTTCGATGAGCAGTTCTTC	CASRAGGSFDEQFF
TRBV15	TRBJ2-1	TRBD1	NA	TGTGCCACCAGCAGAGTCAGGGGGTCCTACAATGAGCAGTTCTTC	CATSRVRGSYNEQFF
TRBV7-9	TRBJ1-1	NA	few	TGTGCCAGCAGCTTAGAACACAACACTGAAGCTTTCTTT	CASSLEHNTEAFF
TRBV20-1	TRBJ2-2	NA	NA	TGCAGTGCGCTCTCAGGGAACACCGGGGAGCTGTTTTTT	CSALSGNTGELFF